A selection of T cell receptor beta chains follows, all from one sample in a study of shared clonotypes between healthy human individuals. Data came from immunoSEQ multiplex PCR; TCRdb stores just in-frame clones and leaves some out. The sample includes some 2,000,000 clones, almost 96% seen only once; the top ten take over 0.1%. The sequenced sample was naive CD4+ T cells sorted from blood. These receptors all come from a man aged 18 to 30 in good health. Both conserved end residues are part of each CDR3. The order of the fields is CDR3 protein, CDR3 DNA, clone size, J gene, V gene, D gene. A D gene is named only where the DNA matches it firmly. Rows may omit the clone size; those that give it use once, few, many or a size class.

cdr3_aa: CASSPRRQGVGEQYF
cdr3_nt: TGTGCCAGCAGCCCGCGGCGACAGGGAGTGGGCGAGCAGTACTTC
clone_size: -
j_call: TRBJ2-7
v_call: TRBV7-9
d_call: TRBD1

cdr3_aa: CAWILNTEAFF
cdr3_nt: TGTGCCTGGATACTTAACACTGAAGCTTTCTTT
clone_size: once
j_call: TRBJ1-1
v_call: TRBV30
d_call: -

cdr3_aa: CASSEAGPVTEAFF
cdr3_nt: TGTGCCAGCAGTGAAGCGGGGCCAGTAACTGAAGCTTTCTTT
clone_size: -
j_call: TRBJ1-1
v_call: TRBV2
d_call: -

cdr3_aa: CASSGQGISNTEAFF
cdr3_nt: TGTGCCAGCAGTGGACAGGGTATTTCGAACACTGAAGCTTTCTTT
clone_size: -
j_call: TRBJ1-1
v_call: TRBV2
d_call: TRBD1

cdr3_aa: CASSDSHGDSGNTIYF
cdr3_nt: TGTGCCAGCAGTGACTCCCACGGAGACTCTGGAAACACCATATATTTT
clone_size: once
j_call: TRBJ1-3
v_call: TRBV6-4
d_call: -

cdr3_aa: CASSLTPITGELFF
cdr3_nt: TGTGCCAGCAGCCTCACCCCCATCACCGGGGAGCTGTTTTTT
clone_size: -
j_call: TRBJ2-2
v_call: TRBV9
d_call: -

cdr3_aa: CASSQESGAGEQYF
cdr3_nt: TGCGCCAGCAGCCAAGAATCCGGGGCGGGAGAGCAGTACTTC
clone_size: -
j_call: TRBJ2-7
v_call: TRBV4-1
d_call: -

cdr3_aa: CASSQEIPAYEQYF
cdr3_nt: TGCGCCAGCAGCCAAGAGATCCCTGCCTACGAGCAGTACTTC
clone_size: -
j_call: TRBJ2-7
v_call: TRBV4-1
d_call: -

cdr3_aa: CSVGKGGTGELFF
cdr3_nt: TGCAGCGTTGGAAAGGGGGGTACCGGGGAGCTGTTTTTT
clone_size: -
j_call: TRBJ2-2
v_call: TRBV29-1
d_call: -

cdr3_aa: CAWSPPQGGKYTF
cdr3_nt: TGTGCCTGGAGTCCGCCCCAGGGAGGGAAGTACACCTTC
clone_size: once
j_call: TRBJ1-2
v_call: TRBV30
d_call: -

cdr3_aa: CASSREKTQYF
cdr3_nt: TGTGCCAGCAGCCGGGAAAAGACCCAGTACTTC
clone_size: -
j_call: TRBJ2-5
v_call: TRBV5-6
d_call: -

cdr3_aa: CSITQGGGRGYTF
cdr3_nt: TGCAGCATAACCCAGGGAGGGGGTCGAGGCTACACCTTC
clone_size: -
j_call: TRBJ1-2
v_call: TRBV29-1
d_call: -

cdr3_aa: CASSPGLADQETQYF
cdr3_nt: TGCGCCAGCAGCCCGGGACTAGCGGACCAAGAGACCCAGTACTTC
clone_size: -
j_call: TRBJ2-5
v_call: TRBV10-1
d_call: TRBD2

cdr3_aa: CASSPPRGPGLYEQYF
cdr3_nt: TGTGCCAGCAGTCCCCCACGGGGCCCCGGGCTATACGAGCAGTACTTC
clone_size: -
j_call: TRBJ2-7
v_call: TRBV28
d_call: -

cdr3_aa: CASSPRGGRSGNTIYF
cdr3_nt: TGTGCCAGCAGCCCAAGAGGGGGCCGCTCTGGAAACACCATATATTTT
clone_size: few
j_call: TRBJ1-3
v_call: TRBV28
d_call: TRBD1

cdr3_aa: CASSEAGGHSYEQYF
cdr3_nt: TGTGCCAGCAGTGAAGCGGGGGGGCACTCCTACGAGCAGTACTTC
clone_size: -
j_call: TRBJ2-7
v_call: TRBV2
d_call: -

cdr3_aa: CASSQDSWTKNSPLHF
cdr3_nt: TGTGCCAGCAGCCAAGATAGTTGGACGAAGAATTCACCCCTCCACTTT
clone_size: -
j_call: TRBJ1-6
v_call: TRBV14
d_call: -

cdr3_aa: CASSQWYKYLPSEQYF
cdr3_nt: TGCGCCAGCAGCCAATGGTATAAGTATTTACCCTCCGAGCAGTACTTC
clone_size: -
j_call: TRBJ2-7
v_call: TRBV4-1
d_call: -

cdr3_aa: CASSSSGSSYNEQFF
cdr3_nt: TGCGCCAGCAGCTCTAGCGGAAGCTCCTACAATGAGCAGTTCTTC
clone_size: -
j_call: TRBJ2-1
v_call: TRBV5-1
d_call: TRBD2

cdr3_aa: CATRQGGDYGYTF
cdr3_nt: TGTGCCACCCGACAGGGAGGTGACTATGGCTACACCTTC
clone_size: -
j_call: TRBJ1-2
v_call: TRBV10-3
d_call: TRBD1

cdr3_aa: CASSTDRGPGQPQHF
cdr3_nt: TGTGCCAGCAGCACGGACAGGGGGCCGGGGCAGCCCCAGCATTTT
clone_size: -
j_call: TRBJ1-5
v_call: TRBV5-6
d_call: TRBD1

cdr3_aa: CASSSTGGQLNTEAFF
cdr3_nt: TGCGCCAGCAGCTCCACAGGGGGCCAGTTAAACACTGAAGCTTTCTTT
clone_size: -
j_call: TRBJ1-1
v_call: TRBV5-1
d_call: TRBD1

cdr3_aa: CSVLGQGLGQPQHF
cdr3_nt: TGCAGCGTTCTGGGACAGGGGTTGGGTCAGCCCCAGCATTTT
clone_size: -
j_call: TRBJ1-5
v_call: TRBV29-1
d_call: TRBD1

cdr3_aa: CASSNSGTGVVEQYF
cdr3_nt: TGTGCCAGCAGCAATTCCGGGACAGGGGTGGTCGAGCAGTACTTC
clone_size: -
j_call: TRBJ2-7
v_call: TRBV21-1
d_call: -

cdr3_aa: CASSLGAEKLFF
cdr3_nt: TGTGCCAGCAGTTTGGGAGCTGAAAAACTGTTTTTT
clone_size: -
j_call: TRBJ1-4
v_call: TRBV7-9
d_call: -

cdr3_aa: CASSPSGGQPQHF
cdr3_nt: TGTGCCAGCTCACCTTCAGGGGGCCAGCCCCAGCATTTT
clone_size: -
j_call: TRBJ1-5
v_call: TRBV18
d_call: TRBD1

cdr3_aa: CASSLEENQPQHF
cdr3_nt: TGTGCCAGCAGCTTGGAAGAGAATCAGCCCCAGCATTTT
clone_size: -
j_call: TRBJ1-5
v_call: TRBV5-5
d_call: -

cdr3_aa: CASSLSTGNTEAFF
cdr3_nt: TGTGCCAGCAGCTTGAGTACAGGGAACACTGAAGCTTTCTTT
clone_size: -
j_call: TRBJ1-1
v_call: TRBV5-4
d_call: -